The entry below describes one T cell receptor beta chain. The sample originates from a study of blood T cell repertoires in COVID-19. Original data processing: Amplified reference gene primers provided the basis for estimating nucleated cell counts. Produced via immunoSEQ multiplex PCR; TCRdb's table is partial and in-frame only. For V, J and clone size, that table is used; D and trimming come from the DNA. Among fewer than 500,000 clones listed, around 87% were seen once. Clinical history reported by participants formed the basis on which cohorts were assigned. After removal of 2 bases from V and 8 bases from J, the junction contained 9 bases not matched to a gene. This CDR3 comprises 15 residues. CDR1 and CDR2 from the germline V gene are SGHTS and YDEGEE.

The specimen sequenced was PBMCs or T cells enriched from blood (not recorded which). This chain links TRBV5-8 with TRBJ2-1, with 8 bases fitting TRBD1. The clonotype was recovered from a man aged 30 to 45 who had recovered from COVID-19. As DNA, the CDR3 is TGTGCCAGCAGCTTTCTGGACAGGGTGGTCGATGAGCAGTTCTTC. Translating gives CASSFLDRVVDEQFF.